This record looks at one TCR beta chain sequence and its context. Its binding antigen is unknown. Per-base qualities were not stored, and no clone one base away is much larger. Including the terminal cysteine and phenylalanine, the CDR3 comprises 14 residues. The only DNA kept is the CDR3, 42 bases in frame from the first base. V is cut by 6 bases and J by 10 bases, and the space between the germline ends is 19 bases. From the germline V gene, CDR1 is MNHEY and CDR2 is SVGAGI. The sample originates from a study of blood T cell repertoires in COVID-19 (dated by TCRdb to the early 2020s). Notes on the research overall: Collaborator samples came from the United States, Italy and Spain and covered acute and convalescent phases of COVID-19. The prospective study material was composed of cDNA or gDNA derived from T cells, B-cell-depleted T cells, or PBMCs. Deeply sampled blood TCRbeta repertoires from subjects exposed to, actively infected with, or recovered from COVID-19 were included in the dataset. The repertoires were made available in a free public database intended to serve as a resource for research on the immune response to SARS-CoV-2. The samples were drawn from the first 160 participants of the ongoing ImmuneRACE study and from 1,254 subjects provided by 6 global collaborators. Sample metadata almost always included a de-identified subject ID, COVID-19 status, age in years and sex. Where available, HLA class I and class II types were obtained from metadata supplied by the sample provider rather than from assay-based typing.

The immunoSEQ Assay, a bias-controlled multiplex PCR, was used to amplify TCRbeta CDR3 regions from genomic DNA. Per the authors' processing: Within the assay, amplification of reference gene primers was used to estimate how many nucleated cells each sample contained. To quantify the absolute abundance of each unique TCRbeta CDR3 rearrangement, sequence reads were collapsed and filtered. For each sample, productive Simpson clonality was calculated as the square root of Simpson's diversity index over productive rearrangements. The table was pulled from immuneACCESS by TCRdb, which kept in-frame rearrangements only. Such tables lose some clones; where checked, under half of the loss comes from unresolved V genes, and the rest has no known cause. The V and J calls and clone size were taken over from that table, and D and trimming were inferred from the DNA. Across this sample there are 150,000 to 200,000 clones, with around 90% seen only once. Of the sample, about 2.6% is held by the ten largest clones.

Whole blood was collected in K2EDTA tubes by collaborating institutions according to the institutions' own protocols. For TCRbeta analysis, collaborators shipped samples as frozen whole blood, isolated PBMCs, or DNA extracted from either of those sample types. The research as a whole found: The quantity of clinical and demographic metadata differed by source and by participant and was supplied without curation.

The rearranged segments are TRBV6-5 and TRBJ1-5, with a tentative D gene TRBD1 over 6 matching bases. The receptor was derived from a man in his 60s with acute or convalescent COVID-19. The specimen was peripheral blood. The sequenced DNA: TGTGCCAGCAGGTTGGGGGCAGGTGCCCGACCCCAGCATTTT. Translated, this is CASRLGAGARPQHF.